A single sample gave rise to the 13 T cell receptor beta chains below, sequenced in a study of identical twins' blood T cells. TCRdb re-analysed the 5' RACE reads in MiXCR, keeping a single row per CDR3 protein. Of 300,000 to 400,000 distinct CDR3 sequences listed, around 30% are singletons. Specimen: PBMCs. These receptor sequences come from a woman aged 18 to 49 in good health.

The chain couples TRBV12-3 or TRBV12-4 to TRBJ1-3; weak D call: TRBD1 (6 bases). This CDR3 contains 14 residues. Trimming cost V 5 bases and J 3 bases, with 11 bases left between them. The DNA for the CDR3 is TGTGCCAGCAGTAACAGGGCTGGTGGAAACACCATATATTTT. Its translation is CASSNRAGGNTIYF.

This clonotype was detected a few times. The genes are TRBV5-1 and TRBJ1-1, with TRBD1 identical over 8 bases. The V gene end was trimmed by 0 bases and the J gene end by 3 bases; junction bases not matched to a gene: 7. CDR3 size: 16 residues. The germline CDR1 and CDR2 sequences are SGHRS and YFSETQ. The CDR3 bases are TGCGCCAGCAGCTTGGCCGGCAGGGGGCGGGACACTGAAGCTTTCTTT. Encoded protein: CASSLAGRGRDTEAFF. The full variable domain, rest sourced from reference TRBV5-1 and TRBJ1-1, is KAGVTQTPRYLIKTRGQQVTLSCSPISGHRSVSWYQQTPGQGLQFLFEYFSETQRNKGNFPGRFSGRQFSNSRSEMNVSTLELGDSALYLCASSLAGRGRDTEAFFGQGTRLTVV.

The rearrangement uses TRBV19 and TRBJ2-2; D is perhaps TRBD1 or TRBD2 (6 bases each). CDR1 is LNHDA and CDR2 is SQIVND in the germline V gene (reference sequence). V was pared by 0 bases and J by 3 bases, with 11 bases between. The CDR3 has 16 amino acids. The CDR3 coding sequence is TGTGCCAGTAGTATAGATGGGGGGCGGTACACCGGGGAGCTGTTTTTT. Its protein is CASSIDGGRYTGELFF.

V gene TRBV6-5 combines with J gene TRBJ1-1, with 8 bases fitting TRBD1. The CDR3 spans 14 residues. Per the germline V gene, CDR1 is MNHEY and CDR2 is SVGAGI. With V trimmed by 8 bases and J by 4 bases, 9 bases remained unmatched. CDR3 residues: CASWPDRASTEAFF. The DNA of the CDR3 is TGTGCCAGCTGGCCGGACAGGGCAAGCACTGAAGCTTTCTTT.

The chain has TRBV7-9 and TRBJ2-3; 8 nucleotides align to TRBD2. The CDR3 runs to 17 residues. The V gene's germline CDR1 is SEHNR and CDR2 FQNEAQ (reference sequence). V lost 5 bases to trimming and J lost 1 base; unmatched junction nucleotides: 11. The CDR3, as DNA: TGTGCCAGCAGCCCTGTCGTCACTAGCGGTGGCACAGATACGCAGTATTTT. Translated, it gives CASSPVVTSGGTDTQYF.

The rearrangement links TRBV7-9 to TRBJ1-2, with TRBD1 matching over 9 bases. Trimming removed 5 bases from V and 2 bases from J; junction bases left unmatched: 9. The germline gives CDR1 SEHNR, CDR2 FQNEAQ (reference sequence). The CDR3 totals 16 residues. The CDR3 spells CASSTSGGTGNYGYTF. CDR3 coding DNA: TGTGCCAGCAGCACAAGTGGAGGGACAGGGAACTATGGCTACACCTTC.

This chain connects TRBV20-1 to TRBJ2-7; D unclear. The V end was cut by 6 bases, the J end by 5 bases, with 14 bases between. The CDR3 length is 12 residues. From germline, CDR1 is DFQATT and CDR2 SNEGSKA (reference sequence). This CDR3 reads CSAGHTDHEQYF. CDR3 coding DNA: TGCAGTGCCGGCCATACGGACCACGAGCAGTACTTC.

This clonotype came up many times. This sequence joins TRBV29-1 and TRBJ2-3; TRBD1 or TRBD2 may be the D gene (5 bases each). CDR1 and CDR2 (germline): SQVTM, ANQGSEA. V shed 3 bases and J shed 7 bases, with 8 bases lying between them. The CDR3 has 11 amino acids. CDR3 nucleotide sequence: TGCAGCGTTGACCGGGGCTATACGCAGTATTTT. Translation gives CSVDRGYTQYF.

V is TRBV7-9 and J is TRBJ2-5; a weak D match, TRBD2 (5 bases). Germline lookup yields CDR1 SEHNR and CDR2 FQNEAQ (reference sequence). With 6 bases removed from V and 4 bases from J, the gap between germline ends came to 18 bases. CDR3 length equals 15 residues. The CDR3 loop reads CASSKTASFGETQYF. In nucleotides, the CDR3 is TGTGCCAGCAGTAAGACGGCTAGCTTTGGAGAGACCCAGTACTTC.

The rearrangement links TRBV20-1 to TRBJ2-7, with 9 nucleotides matching TRBD1. The CDR3 totals 16 residues. Germline trimming cut 3 bases from V and 0 bases from J; bases unmatched to any gene: 9. The V gene's germline CDR1 is DFQATT and CDR2 SNEGSKA (reference sequence). This CDR3 reads CSASSPDRGDSYEQYF. The CDR3 nucleotides are TGCAGTGCTAGTTCCCCGGACAGGGGAGACTCCTACGAGCAGTACTTC.

This clonotype was recorded a few times. V usage is TRBV6-1 and J usage is TRBJ1-4; D uncertain. V was shortened by 0 bases and J by 5 bases, with 16 bases between the two germline ends. This CDR3 region has 17 residues. The germline gives CDR1 MNHNS, CDR2 SASEGT. This CDR3 is CASSEAGSGLRNEKLFF. The CDR3 bases are TGTGCCAGCAGTGAAGCTGGCAGCGGCTTGAGAAATGAAAAACTGTTTTTT.

The V call is TRBV29-1, the J call TRBJ2-2; D is unresolved. V was pared by 4 bases and J by 5 bases, with 2 bases between. This CDR3 region has 10 residues. Germline CDR1 is SQVTM and CDR2 is ANQGSEA. The CDR3 here is CSVGTGELFF. In nucleotides, the CDR3 is TGCAGCGTTGGGACCGGGGAGCTGTTTTTT.

The genes are TRBV2 and TRBJ2-1, with 7 positions matching TRBD1. Germline V gene sequence: CDR1 SNHLY, CDR2 FYNNEI. V lost 10 bases to trimming and J lost 5 bases; unmatched junction nucleotides: 8. The CDR3 contains 13 residues. The CDR3 region has the DNA TGTGCCACCCAGACAGGGAACAACAATGAGCAGTTCTTC. Residues: CATQTGNNNEQFF.